There are many counts of the clone carrying this T cell receptor (beta chain). The antigen remains undetermined. V was clipped by 3 bases and J by 2 bases, with 10 bases between them. The CDR3 sequence is 14 residues long. Germline values: CDR1 LNHNV, CDR2 YYDKDF (reference sequence). The data were taken from a study of identical twins. Study-wide points: Out-of-frame alpha sequences shared by twins showed excess low generation probability. Partial confounding of zero-insertion analyses by invariant MAIT and iNKT cells was possible. Sharing of beta out-of-frame sequences by twins showed a weaker excess.

The authors used template switching to add a universal primer site and gave cDNA unique molecular identifiers. Each CDR3 protein is one row after TCRdb ran MiXCR on the 5' RACE reads. The data contain some 710,000 distinct CDR3 sequences, 5.5% to 7.5% of them singletons. The clonotype was recovered from a man younger than 35 in good health. Input material: naive T cells sorted from blood. V and J are TRBV15 and TRBJ2-5, with D possibly being TRBD2 (5 bases). The CDR3 spells CATSRSREQETQYF. The CDR3 DNA reads TGTGCCACCAGCAGGTCAAGGGAGCAAGAGACCCAGTACTTC.